The 21 T cell receptor beta chains below come from one sample, sequenced in a study of T cells expressing NK-cell markers. From its re-call of the 5' RACE reads, TCRdb lists each CDR3 protein once, without DNA. The sample has about 150,000 distinct CDR3 sequences. The material sequenced was blood T cells: a sorted CD56 or NKG2C T cell subset, CD4+ or CD8+ T cells, or bulk PBMC T cells (not recorded which). The receptor source for this set is a woman aged 50 to 60 in good health.

V usage is TRBV10-3 and J usage is TRBJ1-2; TCRdb reports TRBD1, a call that lacks DNA to check it against. The CDR3 runs 15 residues. Germline V gene sequence: CDR1 ENHRY, CDR2 SYGVKD. The CDR3 reads CAISESITGSSGYTF.

This chain joins TRBV5-1 and TRBJ1-1. The CDR3 is 15 residues long. Per the germline V gene, CDR1 is SGHRS and CDR2 is YFSETQ. CDR3 protein: CASSLQPGLHTEAFF.

The genes are TRBV29-1 and TRBJ2-2; the TCRdb D gene call, TRBD2, has no DNA to confirm it. The CDR3 runs to 14 residues. Germline V gives CDR1 SQVTM, CDR2 ANQGSEA. CDR3 in amino acids: CSVPTGLLSGELFF.

The CDR3 reads CASSLVSNPDTQYF. The chain employs TRBV7-9 and TRBJ2-3. Germline V CDR1 and CDR2: SEHNR, FQNEAQ (reference sequence). CDR3 length: 14 amino acids.

The chain carries TRBV2 and TRBJ1-2. The CDR3 loop spans 18 amino acids. The germline CDR1 and CDR2 sequences are SNHLY and FYNNEI. CDR3 sequence: CASSEQFLEDSYDYGYTF.

The chain recombines TRBV29-1 with TRBJ1-2; TCRdb reports TRBD1, a call that lacks DNA to check it against. The CDR3 contains 12 residues. Germline CDR1 and CDR2: SQVTM and ANQGSEA. CDR3 sequence: CSVDNREEGYTF.

The chain combines TRBV29-1 with TRBJ2-6; TCRdb gives TRBD1 as the D gene, but with no DNA this cannot be confirmed. The CDR3 consists of 15 residues. The germline V gene encodes CDR1 SQVTM and CDR2 ANQGSEA. The CDR3 here is CSVEVYRTGANVLTF.

This chain's CDR3 is CASRRTAAQETQYF. The rearrangement joins TRBV2 to TRBJ2-5. This CDR3 contains 14 residues. Germline assignment: CDR1 SNHLY and CDR2 FYNNEI.

This sequence joins TRBV5-1 and TRBJ2-3; TCRdb's assignment of TRBD1 cannot be checked, as there is no DNA. Germline V CDR1 and CDR2: SGHRS, YFSETQ. This CDR3 comprises 15 residues. The CDR3 here is CASRSIQGLQDTQYF.

The genes are TRBV7-2 and TRBJ1-5; with no DNA, the TCRdb D assignment of TRBD1 cannot be verified. The germline V gene has CDR1 SGHTA and CDR2 FQGNSA. The CDR3 has 15 residues. Here the CDR3 reads CASSLAGGSNQPQHF.

The chain combines TRBV24-1 with TRBJ2-1. Germline CDR1 is KGHDR and CDR2 is SFDVKD. This CDR3 is built from 12 residues. The CDR3 here is CAASGAYNEQFF.

This chain links TRBV2 with TRBJ2-1; TCRdb outputs TRBD1, but without DNA this stays unchecked. Germline values: CDR1 SNHLY, CDR2 FYNNEI. This CDR3 is built from 15 residues. CDR3 protein: CASSEGSRAYNEQFF.

The CDR3 loop reads CSARERGSEETQYF. V and J are TRBV20-1 and TRBJ2-5; TCRdb names TRBD2, which stays unverified in the absence of DNA. CDR1 DFQATT and CDR2 SNEGSKA come from the germline V gene (reference sequence). The CDR3 covers 14 residues.

The J gene is TRBJ2-7, the V gene TRBV2; TCRdb returns TRBD2, unconfirmable since there is no DNA. CDR1 and CDR2 (germline): SNHLY, FYNNEI. The CDR3 contains 14 residues. CDR3 protein: CASLRGLAKYEQYF.

The genes are TRBV12-3 or TRBV12-4 and TRBJ2-1; no DNA is available, so the TRBD1 call from TCRdb remains unchecked. The CDR3 totals 14 residues. CDR3 loop: CASTLSQTNNEQFF.

This chain joins TRBV4-1 and TRBJ1-5. The CDR3 has 18 residues. The germline V gene has CDR1 MGHRA and CDR2 YSYEKL. The CDR3 here is CASSQDAGTPYSNQPQHF.

The chain joins TRBV15 to TRBJ2-1. Germline lookup yields CDR1 LNHNV and CDR2 YYDKDF (reference sequence). The CDR3 totals 15 residues. CDR3 amino acids: CATSEGSVSYNEQFF.

The V gene is TRBV5-1, the J gene TRBJ2-3. The germline CDR1 and CDR2 sequences are SGHRS and YFSETQ. The length of the CDR3 is 15 residues. The CDR3 protein is CASSFQPTGTDTQYF.

The chain employs TRBV5-6 and TRBJ1-2. This CDR3 comprises 13 residues. CDR1 and CDR2 from the germline V gene are SGHDT and YYEEEE. The CDR3 spells CASSLGSTDGYTF.

The chain uses TRBV15 and TRBJ2-2; TCRdb gives TRBD1 as the D gene, but with no DNA this cannot be confirmed. This CDR3 is built from 15 residues. Per the germline V gene, CDR1 is LNHNV and CDR2 is YYDKDF (reference sequence). CDR3 amino acids: CATRFLTDNTGELFF.

V is TRBV3-1 and J is TRBJ2-1; the D call of TRBD2 rests on TCRdb alone, since no DNA is present to check it. Looked up from germline, CDR1 is LGHDT and CDR2 is YNNKEL (reference sequence). The CDR3 is 15 residues long. Here the CDR3 reads CASSQVAGGLDEQFF.